This T cell receptor beta chain was identified during a study of blood T cell repertoires in COVID-19 (dated by TCRdb to 2020 to 2022). For the study in its entirety: The collaborator samples originated in the United States, Italy and Spain and spanned the acute and convalescent phases of COVID-19. The material from the prospective study consisted of cDNA or gDNA derived from T cells, B-cell-depleted T cells, or PBMCs. Subjects who had been exposed to COVID-19, were actively infected with it, or had recovered from it provided the deeply sampled blood TCRbeta repertoires that made up the dataset. A freely available public database, intended as a resource for researchers studying the immune response to SARS-CoV-2, is where the repertoires were released. The samples were drawn from the first 160 participants of the ongoing ImmuneRACE study and from more than 1,000 subjects provided by 6 global collaborators. Sample metadata almost always included a de-identified subject ID, COVID-19 status, age in years and sex. HLA class I and class II types, where available, came from metadata supplied by the sample provider rather than from assay-based typing.

Including the terminal cysteine and phenylalanine, the CDR3 comprises 15 residues. Only the CDR3 portion is preserved as DNA: 45 bases, with reading frame beginning at the first base. The germline V end is reduced by 8 bases and the J end by 4 bases; junction bases left unmatched: 12. The germline V gene supplies CDR1 MNHEY and CDR2 SVGAGI. Each collaborating institution followed its own protocols to collect whole blood in K2EDTA tubes. For TCRbeta analysis, collaborator samples were shipped as frozen whole blood, as isolated PBMCs, or as DNA extracted from either sample type. Here is what the overall study found, with its caveats: The quantity of clinical and demographic metadata differed by source and by participant and was supplied without curation.

About this clone: This clone's antigen is unknown. No much larger clone is present one base from it, and per-base qualities are unavailable.

TCRbeta CDR3 regions were amplified from genomic DNA using the immunoSEQ Assay, a bias-controlled multiplex PCR. The paper's processing steps were these. Nucleated cell counts per sample were estimated from amplification of reference gene primers within the assay. To quantify the absolute abundance of each unique TCRbeta CDR3 rearrangement, sequence reads were collapsed and filtered. For each sample, productive Simpson clonality was calculated by taking the square root of Simpson's diversity index across productive rearrangements. The table comes from immuneACCESS by way of TCRdb, which keeps in-frame sequences with V and J called. Part of the clones is missing from these tables; in studies checked, under half for an unresolved V gene and the rest for unknown reasons. V, J and clone size are taken as reported in that table, and D and trimming were inferred from the DNA itself. A total of about 260,000 clones appear in this sample, more than 80% of them only once. The ten largest account for approximately 4% of the sample.

The sample comprised peripheral blood. The V and J genes are TRBV6-5 and TRBJ1-2; 8 central nucleotides agree with TRBD1. The receptor comes from a woman aged 40-49 years with acute or convalescent COVID-19. CDR3 reads: CASSTRPGQVYGYTF. The nucleotide sequence reads as follows: TGTGCCAGCTCCACCCGTCCGGGACAGGTCTATGGCTACACCTTC.